This T cell receptor beta chain was retrieved from a study of blood T cell repertoires in COVID-19. Study-wide context: Sources were T cells, B-cell-depleted T cells, or PBMCs; the material itself was cDNA or gDNA.

Assay used: immunoSEQ multiplex PCR; TCRdb lists only in-frame clones, some missing. The table lists some 320,000 clones, about 92% of them singletons. The sequence was obtained from a man in his sixties who had recovered from COVID-19. The sample comprised PBMCs or T cells enriched from blood (not recorded which).

The chain's CDR3 is CASSLMKRGLSYNEQFF. DNA of the CDR3: TGTGCCAGCAGCTTGATGAAGCGGGGACTCTCCTACAATGAGCAGTTCTTC. The genes are TRBV7-6 and TRBJ2-1; 7 positions match TRBD2. The V segment lost 3 bases and the J segment 0 bases; nucleotides outside the gene matches: 8. This CDR3 is built from 17 residues. Germline loops: CDR1 SGHVS, CDR2 FNYEAQ.